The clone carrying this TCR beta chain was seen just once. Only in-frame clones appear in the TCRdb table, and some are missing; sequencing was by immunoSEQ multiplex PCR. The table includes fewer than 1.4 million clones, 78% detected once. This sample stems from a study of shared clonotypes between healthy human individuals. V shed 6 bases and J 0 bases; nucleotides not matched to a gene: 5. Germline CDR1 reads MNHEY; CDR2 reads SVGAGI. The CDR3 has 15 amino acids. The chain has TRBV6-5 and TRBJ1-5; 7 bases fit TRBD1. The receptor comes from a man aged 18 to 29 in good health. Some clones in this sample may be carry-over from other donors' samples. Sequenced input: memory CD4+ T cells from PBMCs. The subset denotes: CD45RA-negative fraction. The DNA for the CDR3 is TGTGCCAGCAGCCGGGACAGTCGTAGCAATCAGCCCCAGCATTTT. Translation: CASSRDSRSNQPQHF.